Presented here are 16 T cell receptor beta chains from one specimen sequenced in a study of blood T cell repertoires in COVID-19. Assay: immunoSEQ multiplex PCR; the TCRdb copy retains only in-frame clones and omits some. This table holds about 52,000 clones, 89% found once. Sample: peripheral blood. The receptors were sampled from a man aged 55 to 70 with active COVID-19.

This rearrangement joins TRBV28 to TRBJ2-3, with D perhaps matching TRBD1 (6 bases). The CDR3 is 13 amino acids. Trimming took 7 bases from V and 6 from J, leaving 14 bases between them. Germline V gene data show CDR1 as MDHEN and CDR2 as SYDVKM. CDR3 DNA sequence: TGTGCCAGCAATAAGGGGGTACAGGATACGCAGTATTTT. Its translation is CASNKGVQDTQYF.

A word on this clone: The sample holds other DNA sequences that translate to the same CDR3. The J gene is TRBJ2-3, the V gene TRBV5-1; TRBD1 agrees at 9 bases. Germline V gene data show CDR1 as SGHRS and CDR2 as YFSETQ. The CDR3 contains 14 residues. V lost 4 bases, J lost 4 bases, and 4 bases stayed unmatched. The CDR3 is CASSPGQGSDTQYF. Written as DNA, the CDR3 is TGCGCCAGCAGCCCGGGACAGGGATCAGATACGCAGTATTTT. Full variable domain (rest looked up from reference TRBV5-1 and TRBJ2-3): KAGVTQTPRYLIKTRGQQVTLSCSPISGHRSVSWYQQTPGQGLQFLFEYFSETQRNKGNFPGRFSGRQFSNSRSEMNVSTLELGDSALYLCASSPGQGSDTQYFGPGTRLTVL.

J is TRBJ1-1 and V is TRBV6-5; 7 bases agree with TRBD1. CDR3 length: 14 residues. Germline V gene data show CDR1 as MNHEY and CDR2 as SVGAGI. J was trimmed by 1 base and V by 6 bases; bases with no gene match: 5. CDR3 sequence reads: CASSPGQSNTEAFF. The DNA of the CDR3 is TGTGCCAGCAGCCCGGGACAGTCGAACACTGAAGCTTTCTTT.

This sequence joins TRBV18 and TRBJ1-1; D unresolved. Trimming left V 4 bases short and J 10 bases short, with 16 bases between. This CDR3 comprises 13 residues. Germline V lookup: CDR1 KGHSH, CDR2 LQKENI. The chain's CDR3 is CASSRSELEGAFF. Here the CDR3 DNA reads TGTGCCAGCTCACGATCGGAGCTGGAGGGAGCTTTCTTT.

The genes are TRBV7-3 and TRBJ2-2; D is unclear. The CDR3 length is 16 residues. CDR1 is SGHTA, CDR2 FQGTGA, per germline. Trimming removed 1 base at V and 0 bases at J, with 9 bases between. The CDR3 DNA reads TGTGCCAGCAGCTTAAATTCCCTTTCGAACACCGGGGAGCTGTTTTTT. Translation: CASSLNSLSNTGELFF.

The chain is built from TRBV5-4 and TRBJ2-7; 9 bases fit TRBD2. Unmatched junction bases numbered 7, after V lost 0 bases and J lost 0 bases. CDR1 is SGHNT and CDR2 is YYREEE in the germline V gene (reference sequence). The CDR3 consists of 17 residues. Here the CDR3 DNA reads TGTGCCAGCAGCTTGGCTCTAGCGGGACCATTCTCCTACGAGCAGTACTTC. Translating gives CASSLALAGPFSYEQYF.

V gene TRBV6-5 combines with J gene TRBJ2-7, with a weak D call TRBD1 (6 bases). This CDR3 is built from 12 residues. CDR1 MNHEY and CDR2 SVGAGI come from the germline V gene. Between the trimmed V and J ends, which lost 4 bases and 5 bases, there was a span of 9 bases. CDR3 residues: CASSFYRDEQYF. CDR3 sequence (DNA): TGTGCCAGCAGTTTTTACAGGGACGAGCAGTACTTC.

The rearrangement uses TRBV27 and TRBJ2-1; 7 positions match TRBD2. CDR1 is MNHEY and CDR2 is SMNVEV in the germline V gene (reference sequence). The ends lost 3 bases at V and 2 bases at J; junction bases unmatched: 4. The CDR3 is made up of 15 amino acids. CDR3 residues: CASSFGSGAYNEQFF. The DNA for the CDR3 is TGTGCCAGCAGTTTTGGAAGCGGGGCCTACAATGAGCAGTTCTTC.

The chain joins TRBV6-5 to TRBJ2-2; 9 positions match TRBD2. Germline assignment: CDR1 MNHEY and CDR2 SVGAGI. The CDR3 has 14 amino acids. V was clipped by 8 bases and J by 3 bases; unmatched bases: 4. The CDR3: CASLAGRDTGELFF. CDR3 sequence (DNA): TGTGCCAGCCTAGCGGGGAGAGACACCGGGGAGCTGTTTTTT.

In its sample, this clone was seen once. The CDR3 protein is CASSSLTGGTEAFF. The CDR3 nucleotides read TGCGCCAGCAGCTCTTTAACAGGGGGCACTGAAGCTTTCTTT. The genes are TRBV5-1 and TRBJ1-1; TRBD1 agrees at 8 bases. Germline CDR1 is SGHRS and CDR2 is YFSETQ. J was trimmed by 4 bases and V by 3 bases; bases with no gene match: 5. The CDR3 runs 14 residues.

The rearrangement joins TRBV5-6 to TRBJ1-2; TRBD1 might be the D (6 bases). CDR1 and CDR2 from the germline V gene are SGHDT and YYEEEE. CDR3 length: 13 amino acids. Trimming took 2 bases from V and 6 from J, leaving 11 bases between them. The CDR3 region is CASSFGTFDGYTF. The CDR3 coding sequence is TGTGCCAGCAGCTTCGGGACATTTGATGGCTACACCTTC.

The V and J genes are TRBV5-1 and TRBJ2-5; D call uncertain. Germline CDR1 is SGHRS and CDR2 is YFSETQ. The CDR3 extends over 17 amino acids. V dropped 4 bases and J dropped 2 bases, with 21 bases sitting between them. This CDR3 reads CASSPAARPRFQETQYF. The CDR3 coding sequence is TGCGCCAGCAGCCCGGCGGCCCGGCCGAGGTTTCAAGAGACCCAGTACTTC.

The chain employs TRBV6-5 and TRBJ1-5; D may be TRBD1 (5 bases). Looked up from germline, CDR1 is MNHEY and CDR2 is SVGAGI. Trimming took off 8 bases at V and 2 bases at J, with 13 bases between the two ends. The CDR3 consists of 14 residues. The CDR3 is CASRLRGGNQPQHF. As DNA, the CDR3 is TGTGCCAGCCGTTTACGGGGGGGCAATCAGCCCCAGCATTTT.

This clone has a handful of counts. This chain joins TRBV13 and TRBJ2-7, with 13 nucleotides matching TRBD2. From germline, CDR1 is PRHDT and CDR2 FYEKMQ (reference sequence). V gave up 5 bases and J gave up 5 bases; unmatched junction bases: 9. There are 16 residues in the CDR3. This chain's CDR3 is CASSTWTSGSVDEQYF. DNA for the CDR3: TGTGCCAGCAGCACCTGGACTAGCGGGAGCGTAGACGAGCAGTACTTC. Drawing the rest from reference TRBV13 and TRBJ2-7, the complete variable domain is AAGVIQSPRHLIKEKRETATLKCYPIPRHDTVYWYQQGPGQDPQFLISFYEKMQSDKGSIPDRFSAQQFSDYHSELNMSSLELGDSALYFCASSTWTSGSVDEQYFGPGTRLTVT.

CDR3 region: CASSRGTSGRNQETQYF. The CDR3 DNA reads as TGTGCCAGCAGCCGGGGGACTAGCGGGAGGAACCAAGAGACCCAGTACTTC. V is TRBV4-2 and J is TRBJ2-5; 15 bases align to TRBD2. CDR3 length equals 17 residues. Looked up from germline, CDR1 is LGHNA and CDR2 is YNFKEQ. The V gene end was trimmed by 4 bases and the J gene end by 0 bases; junction bases not matched to a gene: 3.

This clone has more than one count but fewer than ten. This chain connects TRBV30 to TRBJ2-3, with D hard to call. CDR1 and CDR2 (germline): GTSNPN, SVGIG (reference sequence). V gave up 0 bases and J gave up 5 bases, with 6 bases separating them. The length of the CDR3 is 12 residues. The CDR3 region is CAWSVPGDTQYF. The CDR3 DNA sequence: TGTGCCTGGAGTGTACCCGGAGATACGCAGTATTTT.